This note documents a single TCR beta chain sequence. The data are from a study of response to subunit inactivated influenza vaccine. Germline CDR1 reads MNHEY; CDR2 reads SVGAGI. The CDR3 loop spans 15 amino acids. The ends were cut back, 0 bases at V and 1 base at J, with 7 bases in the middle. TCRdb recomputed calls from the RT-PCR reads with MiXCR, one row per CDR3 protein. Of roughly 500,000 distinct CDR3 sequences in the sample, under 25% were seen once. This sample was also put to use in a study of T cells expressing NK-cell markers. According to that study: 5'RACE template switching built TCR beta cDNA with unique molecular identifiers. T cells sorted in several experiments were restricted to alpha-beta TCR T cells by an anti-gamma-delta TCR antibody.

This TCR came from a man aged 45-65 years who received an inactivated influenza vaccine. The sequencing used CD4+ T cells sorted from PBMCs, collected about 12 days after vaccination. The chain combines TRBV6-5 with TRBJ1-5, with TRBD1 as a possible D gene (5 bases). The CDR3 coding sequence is TGTGCCAGCAGTTACTCCGGGGCGAGCAATCAGCCCCAGCATTTT. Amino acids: CASSYSGASNQPQHF.